Here is one T cell receptor beta chain with its context. Its specificity is not known. The data originate from a study of radiation and T cells in renal cell carcinoma. Broader study findings: From baseline, blood top tumor clonotypes peaked at 2 weeks post-radiation.

The time point here: blood 4 weeks post-SBRT, at nephrectomy. Treatment described: 15 Gy SBRT to primary tumor, nephrectomy 4 weeks later. Nephrectomy followed 15 Gy stereotactic body radiation by 4 weeks. The assay was immunoSEQ multiplex PCR, and TCRdb's table has in-frame clones only and misses some. Of around 170,000 clones listed, 88% are singletons. Trimming removed 7 bases from V and 6 bases from J, with 22 bases in between. This CDR3 has 15 amino acids. The V gene's germline CDR1 is MNHNS and CDR2 SASEGT. The chain carries TRBV6-1 and TRBJ2-7; a possible D gene is TRBD1 (6 bases). The sequencing used blood, collected from a patient whose treatment included radiotherapy and nephrectomy. The sequence came from a woman aged 45-65 years with renal cell carcinoma. CDR3 protein: CASTSAAGALSEQYF. The DNA for the CDR3 is TGTGCCAGCACCTCAGCTGCAGGGGCCCTCTCCGAGCAGTACTTC.